Listed here are 26 T cell receptor beta chains from one sample, sequenced in a study of Graves' ophthalmopathy and Graves' hyperthyroidism. Scientists amplified the TCR beta CDR3 regions from RNA transcripts. The library came from an HTBI-primed first-round RT-PCR and a second-round multiplex PCR. In TCRdb, the multiplex PCR reads were re-called with MiXCR into one record per CDR3 protein. Of hundreds of thousands of distinct CDR3 sequences in the sample, under 50% were seen once. Sequenced sample: peripheral blood. All receptors derive from an adult man with Graves' ophthalmopathy.

This clonotype was seen only once. A junction end diverges from the germline sequence, so it may reflect a read error. The rearrangement links TRBV12-5 to TRBJ2-7, with TRBD2 as a possible D gene (5 bases). Germline values: CDR1 LGHNT, CDR2 FRNRAP. This CDR3 region has 13 residues. In DNA, the CDR3 is TGTGCTAGTGGGCCCGGGATGTCCTACGAGCATTACTTC. Amino acids: CASGPGMSYEHYF.

This clonotype was seen at least ten times. The V gene is TRBV15, the J gene TRBJ2-5; no firm D call. The CDR3 contains 13 residues. V was shortened by 4 bases and J by 5 bases, with 11 bases between the two germline ends. Per the germline V gene, CDR1 is LNHNV and CDR2 is YYDKDF (reference sequence). For the CDR3, the DNA is TGTGCCACCAGCAATTCTAACCGGGAGACCCAGTACTTC. Its protein product is CATSNSNRETQYF.

This clonotype was seen many times. The V call is TRBV2, the J call TRBJ2-7; TRBD2 matches 11 bases. The CDR3 runs 15 residues. The V segment lost 6 bases and the J segment 6 bases; nucleotides outside the gene matches: 10. CDR1 and CDR2 (germline): SNHLY, FYNNEI. The CDR3 region is CASRGTSGRTLEQYF. The CDR3 nucleotides read TGTGCCAGCAGGGGAACTAGCGGGAGAACCCTCGAGCAGTACTTC.

This chain joins TRBV11-2 and TRBJ1-5; TRBD1 might be the D (6 bases). V was shortened by 5 bases and J by 9 bases, with 20 bases between the two germline ends. The V gene's germline CDR1 is SGHAT and CDR2 FQNNGV. The CDR3 contains 15 residues. The CDR3 coding sequence is TGTGCCAGCAGCCAAGATAACAGGGCCTCCGGGCCCCAGCATTTT. The encoded protein is CASSQDNRASGPQHF.

This clonotype was counted ten times or more. The V call is TRBV9, the J call TRBJ1-5; D is undetermined. The CDR3 runs 15 residues. The ends were cut back, 0 bases at V and 0 bases at J, with 7 bases in the middle. Germline loops: CDR1 SGDLS, CDR2 YYNGEE. The CDR3 DNA reads TGTGCCAGCAGCGTAGTGCCGGATAGCAATCAGCCCCAGCATTTT. It specifies CASSVVPDSNQPQHF.

CDR3 sequence reads: CASSESWGVNFAYEQYF. CDR3 coding DNA: TGCGCCAGCAGTGAGTCTTGGGGGGTTAATTTCGCCTACGAGCAGTACTTC. The chain combines TRBV10-2 with TRBJ2-7; D might be TRBD2 (6 bases). From germline, CDR1 is WSHSY and CDR2 SAAADI. Trimming took off 0 bases at V and 2 bases at J, with 17 bases between the two ends. The CDR3 is 17 residues long.

There are many counts of this clonotype. The chain has TRBV14 and TRBJ2-6, with D hard to call. Per the germline V gene, CDR1 is SGHDN and CDR2 is FVKESK. V was pared by 4 bases and J by 5 bases, with 12 bases between. CDR3 length equals 15 residues. The chain's CDR3 is CASSPLSAWANVLTF. The CDR3 DNA reads TGTGCCAGCAGCCCCCTTTCGGCTTGGGCCAACGTCCTGACTTTC.

This chain connects TRBV7-2 to TRBJ1-4, with D uncertain. V dropped 4 bases and J dropped 9 bases, with 18 bases sitting between them. The germline CDR1 and CDR2 sequences are SGHTA and FQGNSA. The CDR3 is made up of 15 amino acids. The CDR3 coding sequence is TGTGCCAGCAGCTCTAGTGGGCGATCCTTTAAAAAACTGTTTTTT. Residues: CASSSSGRSFKKLFF.

Comment on this clonotype: An end of the junction differs from the germline gene, which may be a read error. The chain employs TRBV10-3 and TRBJ2-5; 13 nucleotides agree with TRBD2. This CDR3 spans 18 amino acids. Germline V lookup: CDR1 ENHRY, CDR2 SYGVKD. This CDR3 reads CASSASSGLAGDEETQYF. CDR3 bases: TGTGCCAGCAGTGCTTCCTCCGGACTAGCGGGGGATGAAGAGACCCAGTACTTC.

The chain combines TRBV10-2 with TRBJ2-1; a possible D gene is TRBD2 (7 bases). V was trimmed by 0 bases and J by 7 bases, leaving 13 bases between them. CDR1 is WSHSY, CDR2 SAAADI, per germline. The CDR3 runs to 15 residues. CDR3 residues: CASSESLGGGNEQFF. CDR3 DNA sequence: TGCGCCAGCAGTGAGTCGTTAGGGGGGGGAAATGAGCAGTTCTTC.

This clonotype was found once. The CDR3 sequence: CASTPTGQYF. The DNA for the CDR3 is TGTGCCAGCACCCCCACGGGGCAGTATTTT. The chain combines TRBV12-3 or TRBV12-4 with TRBJ2-3; D remains unclear. V was clipped by 7 bases and J by 11 bases, with 10 bases between them. This CDR3 has 10 amino acids.

This clonotype came up many times. This chain connects TRBV2 to TRBJ2-7; 12 positions match TRBD2. Germline lookup yields CDR1 SNHLY and CDR2 FYNNEI. V shed 5 bases and J 4 bases; nucleotides not matched to a gene: 9. The CDR3 extends over 16 amino acids. In DNA form, the CDR3 reads TGTGCCAGCAGTCCAACGACTAGCGGGAGTAGTTACGAGCAGTACTTC. It specifies CASSPTTSGSSYEQYF.

Turning to this clonotype: This clone may be a read error of a much larger clone one base away. The V and J genes are TRBV2 and TRBJ1-1, with D possibly TRBD1 on 5 matching bases. The V gene's germline CDR1 is SNHLY and CDR2 FYNNEI. There are 13 residues in the CDR3. The CDR3 here is CATSEGRSTEAFF. Here the CDR3 DNA reads TGTGCAACCTCGGAGGGGCGAAGCACTGAAGCTTTCTTT.

This clonotype has just a few counts. The J gene is TRBJ1-5, the V gene TRBV2; D may be TRBD1 (5 bases). Trimming pared 8 bases from V and 1 base from J, leaving 18 bases between. Per the germline V gene, CDR1 is SNHLY and CDR2 is FYNNEI. The CDR3 is 16 amino acids. The CDR3 here is CASSPQERQSNQPQHF. As DNA, the CDR3 is TGTGCCAGCTCACCTCAGGAACGACAGAGCAATCAGCCCCAGCATTTT.

In the case of this clonotype: The junction does not match germline at one end; this may be a read error. J is TRBJ2-2 and V is TRBV7-7; no clear D gene. Germline CDR1 reads SSHAT; CDR2 reads FNYEAQ (reference sequence). CDR3 length: 15 residues. The CDR3 sequence: CASSLDPGNTGELFF. CDR3 in DNA: TGTGCTAGCAGCTTAGATCCAGGGAACACCGGGGAGCTGTTTTTT.

V gene TRBV7-9 combines with J gene TRBJ2-2; 14 bases map to TRBD2. The CDR3 covers 19 residues. Germline CDR1 SEHNR, CDR2 FQNEAQ (reference sequence). V lost 4 bases and J lost 4; bases outside the gene matches: 11. CDR3 loop: CASSSLGLAGERSTGELFF. The CDR3 coding sequence is TGTGCCAGCAGCTCGTTGGGACTAGCGGGAGAACGGAGCACCGGGGAGCTGTTTTTT. Supplemented by reference TRBV7-9 and TRBJ2-2, the full variable domain reads DTGVSQNPRHKITKRGQNVTFRCDPISEHNRLYWYRQTLGQGPEFLTYFQNEAQLEKSRLLSDRFSAERPKGSFSTLEIQRTEQGDSAMYLCASSSLGLAGERSTGELFFGEGSRLTVL.

In its sample, this clonotype was seen a few times. The chain recombines TRBV9 with TRBJ1-1; D call uncertain. Per the germline V gene, CDR1 is SGDLS and CDR2 is YYNGEE. V lost 4 bases to trimming and J lost 4 bases, with 14 bases between them. The CDR3 runs to 14 residues. CDR3 DNA sequence: TGTGCCAGCAGCCATTTCCCCTTAAGCACTGAAGCTTTCTTT. Its protein product is CASSHFPLSTEAFF.

This clonotype was found many times. The V and J genes are TRBV7-3 and TRBJ2-6, with D perhaps matching TRBD1 or TRBD2 (6 bases each). Germline V gene data show CDR1 as SGHTA and CDR2 as FQGTGA. The CDR3 is 17 residues long. The V end lost 3 bases, the J end lost 0 bases, and 12 bases lay between the germline ends. The CDR3: CASSFGRGASGANVLTF. The CDR3 DNA follows: TGTGCCAGCAGCTTTGGTAGGGGGGCCTCTGGGGCCAACGTCCTGACTTTC. Using reference TRBV7-3 and TRBJ2-6 for the parts outside the CDR3, the full variable domain is GAGVSQTPSNKVTEKGKYVELRCDPISGHTALYWYRQSLGQGPEFLIYFQGTGAADDSGLPNDRFFAVRPEGSVSTLKIQRTERGDSAVYLCASSFGRGASGANVLTFGAGSRLTVL.

With regard to this clonotype: At one of its ends the junction is not consistent with the germline gene, which may arise from a read error. The V call is TRBV7-9, the J call TRBJ1-2, with D perhaps TRBD1 (5 bases). Germline V gene lookup returns CDR1 SEHNR and CDR2 FQNEAQ (reference sequence). The CDR3 contains 11 residues. Here the CDR3 DNA reads TGTGCCAGCAGCTTAGGTCGGGACCCTCGCTTC. As protein: CASSLGRDPRF.

The chain links TRBV9 to TRBJ2-7; TRBD2 aligns across 9 bases. CDR3 size: 13 residues. V shed 6 bases, J shed 0 bases, and the junction held 1 base outside the gene matches. Germline V gene sequence: CDR1 SGDLS, CDR2 YYNGEE. CDR3 sequence reads: CASTRGGSYEQYF. The CDR3 DNA sequence: TGTGCCAGCACGCGGGGGGGCTCCTACGAGCAGTACTTC.

The chain joins TRBV7-2 to TRBJ2-5, with TRBD2 matching 8 bases. The germline V gene encodes CDR1 SGHTA and CDR2 FQGNSA. CDR3 length: 14 amino acids. Losses at the gene ends were 1 base for V and 5 bases for J; bases not matched to a gene: 3. The CDR3 protein is CASSLGLAMETQYF. CDR3 coding DNA: TGTGCCAGCAGCTTAGGACTAGCGATGGAGACCCAGTACTTC.

This clonotype has ten or more counts. The genes are TRBV5-1 and TRBJ2-6, with TRBD1 matching 11 bases. Per germline, CDR1 SGHRS and CDR2 YFSETQ. V was clipped by 3 bases and J by 4 bases; unmatched bases: 6. The CDR3 loop spans 17 amino acids. The DNA of the CDR3 is TGCGCCAGCAGCTCTCGGACAGGGGGCATGGGGGCCAACGTCCTGACTTTC. It codes for CASSSRTGGMGANVLTF.

This clonotype was observed many times. The chain is built from TRBV7-9 and TRBJ1-4; 12 bases line up with TRBD1. Germline V gene lookup returns CDR1 SEHNR and CDR2 FQNEAQ (reference sequence). The V gene end was trimmed by 5 bases and the J gene end by 7 bases; junction bases not matched to a gene: 5. The CDR3 extends over 15 amino acids. CDR3 loop: CASSPTGQGAEKLFF. The CDR3 DNA reads TGTGCCAGCAGCCCTACGGGACAGGGGGCTGAAAAACTGTTTTTT.

The chain uses TRBV25-1 and TRBJ2-2, with a weak D call TRBD1 (5 bases). In germline, CDR1 is MGHDK, CDR2 SYGVNS. V was pared by 4 bases and J by 9 bases, with 6 bases between. The CDR3 has 11 residues. The CDR3 spells CASSGQRELFF. The CDR3, as DNA: TGTGCCAGCAGTGGACAGCGGGAGCTGTTTTTT.

In the case of this clonotype: One end of the junction is discordant with germline, which a read error may explain. The chain links TRBV24-1 to TRBJ1-4; TRBD1 matches 7 bases. There are 11 residues in the CDR3. Per germline, CDR1 KGHDR and CDR2 SFDVKD. CDR3 DNA: TGTGCCACCACCTCGACCGGAACAGGGGATTTT. This codes for CATTSTGTGDF.

This clonotype was seen at least ten times. The chain employs TRBV4-1 and TRBJ2-5; no firm D call. V was trimmed by 4 bases and J by 0 bases, leaving 6 bases between them. Germline V lookup: CDR1 MGHRA, CDR2 YSYEKL. The CDR3 is 13 residues long. CDR3 residues: CASSRTNQETQYF. The CDR3 DNA reads as TGCGCCAGCAGCCGGACCAACCAAGAGACCCAGTACTTC.